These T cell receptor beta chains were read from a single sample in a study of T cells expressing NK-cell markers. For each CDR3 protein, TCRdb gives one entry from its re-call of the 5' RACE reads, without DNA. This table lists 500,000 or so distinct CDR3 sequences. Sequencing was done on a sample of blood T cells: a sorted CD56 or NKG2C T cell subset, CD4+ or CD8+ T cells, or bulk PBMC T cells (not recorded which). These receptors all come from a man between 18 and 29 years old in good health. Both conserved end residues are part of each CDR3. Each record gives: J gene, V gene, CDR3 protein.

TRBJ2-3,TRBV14,CASSGIPGDTQYF
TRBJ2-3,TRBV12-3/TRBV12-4,CASSFQKIKGQNTDTQYF
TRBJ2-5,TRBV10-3,CAISESAGRTQYF
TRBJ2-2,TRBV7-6,CASSLTPGQTGELFF
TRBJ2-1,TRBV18,CASSPYRGADEQFF
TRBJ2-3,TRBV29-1,CSVEDGTGASTDTQYF
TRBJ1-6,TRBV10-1,CASSGQASPGTSPLHF
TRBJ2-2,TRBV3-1,CASSQGGQGTYTGELFF
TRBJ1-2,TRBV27,CAVKGGYYGYTF
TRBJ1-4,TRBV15,CATSRDYAGVNEKLFF
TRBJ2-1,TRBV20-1,CSAKKVRREGRYNEQFF
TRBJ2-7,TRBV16,CASSQGTVPYEQYF
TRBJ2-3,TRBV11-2,CASSLVGGGADTQYF
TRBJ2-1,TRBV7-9,CASSSSGTGNRNEQFF
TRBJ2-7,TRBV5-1,CASSWAVGRGSYEQYF
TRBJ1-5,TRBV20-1,CSAKGQGSNQPQHF
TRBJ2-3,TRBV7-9,CASSPEGGKTDTQYF
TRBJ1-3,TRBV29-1,CSVEDGASGNTIYF
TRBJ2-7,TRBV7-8,CASSLDLGQGAYQYF
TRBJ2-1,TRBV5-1,CASSAAGTSLNEQFF
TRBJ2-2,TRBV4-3,CASSQGQSGIAGMAGELFF
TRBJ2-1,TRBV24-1,CATRPRWSGSDEQFF
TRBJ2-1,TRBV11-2,CASSLVGGQGLYNEQFF
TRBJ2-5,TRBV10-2,CASSSGTSGSVYQETQYF
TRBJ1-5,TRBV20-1,CSARVGAGYQPQHF
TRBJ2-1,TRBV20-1,CSAKSTELRRNNEQFF
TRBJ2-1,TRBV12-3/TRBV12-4,CASSLWGTSPGLGVGNEQFF
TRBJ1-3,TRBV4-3,CASSQGRAGNTIYF
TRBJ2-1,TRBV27,CASGVSAVNEQFF
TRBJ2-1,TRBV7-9,CASSPRSGGGSYNEQFF